This T cell receptor beta chain was sequenced during a study of blood T cell repertoires in COVID-19. Turning to the study itself: PBMCs, B-cell-depleted T cells, or T cells were the source of the cDNA or gDNA that made up the material.

The CDR3 has 16 residues. CDR1 is SGHNT, CDR2 YYREEE, per germline (reference sequence). Trimming took 0 bases from V and 4 from J; bases not matched to a gene: 9. This clone was seen only once. Per the authors' pipeline: Nucleated cell counts were estimated from reference gene primer amplification. Profiled with immunoSEQ multiplex PCR; TCRdb holds only in-frame clones, not every one. That table is the source of V, J and clone size, and D and trimming were worked out from the DNA. The sample has around 310,000 clones, roughly 88% seen once; the top ten hold more than 5%. Sample: PBMCs or T cells enriched from blood (not recorded which). V is TRBV5-4 and J is TRBJ1-1; TRBD1 matches 7 bases. This sequence was found in a man younger than 40 who had recovered from COVID-19. The CDR3 nucleotides are TGTGCCAGCAGCTTGGGGAGCCCAGGGGGAGGCACTGAAGCTTTCTTT. Amino acids: CASSLGSPGGGTEAFF.